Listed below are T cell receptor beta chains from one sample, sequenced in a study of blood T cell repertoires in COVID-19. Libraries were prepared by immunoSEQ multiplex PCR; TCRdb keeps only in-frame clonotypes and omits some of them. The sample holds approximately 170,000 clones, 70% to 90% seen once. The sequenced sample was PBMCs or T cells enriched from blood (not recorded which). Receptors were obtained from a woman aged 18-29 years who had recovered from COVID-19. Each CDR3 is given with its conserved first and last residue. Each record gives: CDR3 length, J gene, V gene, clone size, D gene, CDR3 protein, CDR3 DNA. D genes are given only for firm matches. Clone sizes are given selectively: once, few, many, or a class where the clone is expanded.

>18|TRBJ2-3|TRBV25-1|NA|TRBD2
CASSGGTSGPGGTDTQYF
TGTGCCAGCAGCGGGGGGACTAGCGGGCCCGGGGGCACAGATACGCAGTATTTT
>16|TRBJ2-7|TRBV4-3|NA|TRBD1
CASSQDPSGGADEQYF
TGCGCCAGCAGCCAAGATCCTTCAGGGGGCGCGGACGAGCAGTACTTC
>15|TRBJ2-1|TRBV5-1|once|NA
CASSLGPSGYNEQFF
TGCGCCAGCAGCTTGGGCCCAAGCGGCTACAATGAGCAGTTCTTC
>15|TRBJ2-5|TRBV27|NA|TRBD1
CASSTGTGGVETQYF
TGTGCCAGCAGTACAGGGACAGGGGGCGTGGAGACCCAGTACTTC
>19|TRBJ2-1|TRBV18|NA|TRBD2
CASSPSREVVPSGSYEQFF
TGTGCCAGCTCACCATCCAGGGAGGTGGTGCCTAGCGGGAGTTACGAGCAGTTCTTC
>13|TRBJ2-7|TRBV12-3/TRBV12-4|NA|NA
CASRRGSSYEQYF
TGTGCCAGCAGGAGAGGTTCCTCCTACGAGCAGTACTTC
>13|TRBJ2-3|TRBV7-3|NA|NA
CASSITNTDTQYF
TGTGCCAGCAGCATTACTAATACAGATACGCAGTATTTT
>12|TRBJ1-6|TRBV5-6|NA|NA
CASSQGRSPLHF
TGTGCCAGCAGCCAGGGGCGCTCACCCCTCCACTTT
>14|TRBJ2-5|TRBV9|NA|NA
CASSVGGGKETQYF
TGTGCCAGCAGCGTAGGAGGAGGGAAAGAGACCCAGTACTTC
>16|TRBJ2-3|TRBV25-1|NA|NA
CASREPGVSGTDTQYF
TGTGCCAGCAGGGAACCAGGGGTGTCGGGCACAGATACGCAGTATTTT
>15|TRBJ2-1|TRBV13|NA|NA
CASSSKPLVGAEQFF
TGTGCCAGCAGCTCGAAACCCCTGGTTGGGGCCGAGCAGTTCTTC
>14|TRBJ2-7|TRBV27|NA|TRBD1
CASSLGTANYEQYF
TGTGCCAGCAGTTTGGGGACAGCAAACTACGAGCAGTACTTC
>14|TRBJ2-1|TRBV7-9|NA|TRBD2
CASSKAGGAGEQFF
TGTGCCAGCAGTAAAGCGGGAGGGGCCGGAGAGCAGTTCTTC
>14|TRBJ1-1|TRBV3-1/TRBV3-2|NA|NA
CASSLRDTNTEAFF
TGTGCCAGCAGCCTTCGGGACACGAACACTGAAGCTTTCTTT
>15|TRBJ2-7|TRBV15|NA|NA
CATSRDPGATSEQYF
TGTGCCACCAGCAGAGATCCTGGCGCGACTAGCGAGCAGTACTTC
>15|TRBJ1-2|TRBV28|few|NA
CASSLHRESGYGYTF
TGTGCCAGCAGTTTACACAGGGAAAGCGGCTATGGCTACACCTTC
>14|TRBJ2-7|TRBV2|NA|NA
CASSRLDQSYEQYF
TGTGCCAGCAGTCGACTGGATCAATCCTACGAGCAGTACTTC
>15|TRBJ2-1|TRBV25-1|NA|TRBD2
CASSEWASGSNEQFF
TGTGCCAGCAGTGAATGGGCTAGCGGGAGCAATGAGCAGTTCTTC
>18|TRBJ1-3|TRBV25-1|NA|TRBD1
CASSVSGQLLPSGNTIYF
TGTGCCAGCAGTGTCTCGGGACAGTTGCTCCCTTCTGGAAACACCATATATTTT
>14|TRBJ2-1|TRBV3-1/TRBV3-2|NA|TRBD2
CASRPGTSDNEQFF
TGTGCCAGCAGGCCCGGGACTAGCGACAATGAGCAGTTCTTC
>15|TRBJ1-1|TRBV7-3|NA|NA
CASSLGQGLNTEAFF
TGTGCCAGCAGCTTAGGTCAGGGCCTGAACACTGAAGCTTTCTTT
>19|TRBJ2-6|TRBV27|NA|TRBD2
CASSILAEIPAVGANVLTF
TGTGCCAGCAGTATACTAGCGGAAATACCCGCAGTTGGGGCCAACGTCCTGACTTTC
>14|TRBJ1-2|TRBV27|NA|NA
CASSSRGGGYGYTF
TGTGCCAGCAGTTCCCGGGGGGGCGGCTATGGCTACACCTTC
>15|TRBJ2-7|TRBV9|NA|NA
CASSPGQGFPYEQYF
TGTGCCAGCAGCCCCGGGCAGGGCTTCCCCTACGAGCAGTACTTC
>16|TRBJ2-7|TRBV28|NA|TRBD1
CASSVDPQGASYEQYF
TGTGCCAGCAGTGTAGACCCACAGGGGGCTTCCTACGAGCAGTACTTC
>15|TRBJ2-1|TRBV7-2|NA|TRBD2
CASSLGSGRINEQFF
TGTGCCAGCAGCTTGGGCAGCGGGAGAATCAATGAGCAGTTCTTC
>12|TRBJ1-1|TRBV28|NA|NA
CASSLGHTEAFF
TGTGCCAGCAGTTTGGGCCACACTGAAGCTTTCTTT
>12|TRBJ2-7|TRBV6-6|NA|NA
CASSYASSKQYF
TGTGCCAGCAGTTACGCGTCGTCTAAGCAGTACTTC
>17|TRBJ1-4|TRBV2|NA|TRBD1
CASSSGTGDLFGEKLFF
TGTGCCAGCAGTAGCGGGACAGGGGATCTCTTCGGGGAAAAACTGTTTTTT
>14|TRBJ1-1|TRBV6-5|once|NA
CASSRRGENTEAFF
TGTGCCAGCAGTCGCCGGGGGGAGAACACTGAAGCTTTCTTT
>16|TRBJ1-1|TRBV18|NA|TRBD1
CASSPGTAIMNTEAFF
TGTGCCAGCTCACCAGGGACAGCGATCATGAACACTGAAGCTTTCTTT
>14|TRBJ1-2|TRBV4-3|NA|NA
CASSQERGDYGYTF
TGCGCCAGCAGCCAAGAACGCGGGGACTATGGCTACACCTTC
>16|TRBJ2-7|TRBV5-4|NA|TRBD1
CASSLGRDRDTPWQYF
TGTGCCAGCAGCTTGGGCCGGGACAGGGACACCCCGTGGCAGTACTTC
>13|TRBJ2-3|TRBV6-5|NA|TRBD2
CASGLAGGGTQYF
TGTGCCAGCGGTTTAGCGGGAGGTGGTACGCAGTATTTT
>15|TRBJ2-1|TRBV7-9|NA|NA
CASSSGTHPYNEQFF
TGTGCCAGCAGCTCCGGGACTCATCCTTACAATGAGCAGTTCTTC
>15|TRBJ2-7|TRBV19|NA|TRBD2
CASTASGGGSYEQYF
TGTGCCAGTACCGCCTCCGGGGGGGGCTCCTACGAGCAGTACTTC
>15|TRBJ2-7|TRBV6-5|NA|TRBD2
CASSYLGTRDYEQYF
TGTGCCAGCAGTTATCTCGGGACTAGGGACTACGAGCAGTACTTC
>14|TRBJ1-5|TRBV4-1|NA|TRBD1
CASSRQGRNQPQHF
TGCGCCAGCAGCCGACAGGGCCGCAATCAGCCCCAGCATTTT
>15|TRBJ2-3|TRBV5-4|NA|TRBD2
CASTGGGAGTDTQYF
TGTGCCAGCACCGGCGGGGGGGCAGGTACAGATACGCAGTATTTT
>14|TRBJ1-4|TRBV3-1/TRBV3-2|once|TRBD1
CASSRDRVDEKLFF
TGTGCCAGCAGTCGCGACAGGGTTGATGAAAAACTGTTTTTT
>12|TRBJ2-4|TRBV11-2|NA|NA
CASSSGLLKQYF
TGTGCCAGCAGCTCGGGACTCCTCAAGCAGTACTTC
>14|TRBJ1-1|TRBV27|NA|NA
CASSLSPLRPEAFF
TGTGCCAGCAGTTTATCCCCACTCCGTCCTGAAGCTTTCTTT
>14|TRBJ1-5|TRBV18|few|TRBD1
CASSPGTGREPQHF
TGTGCCAGCTCACCCGGGACAGGGCGTGAGCCCCAGCATTTT